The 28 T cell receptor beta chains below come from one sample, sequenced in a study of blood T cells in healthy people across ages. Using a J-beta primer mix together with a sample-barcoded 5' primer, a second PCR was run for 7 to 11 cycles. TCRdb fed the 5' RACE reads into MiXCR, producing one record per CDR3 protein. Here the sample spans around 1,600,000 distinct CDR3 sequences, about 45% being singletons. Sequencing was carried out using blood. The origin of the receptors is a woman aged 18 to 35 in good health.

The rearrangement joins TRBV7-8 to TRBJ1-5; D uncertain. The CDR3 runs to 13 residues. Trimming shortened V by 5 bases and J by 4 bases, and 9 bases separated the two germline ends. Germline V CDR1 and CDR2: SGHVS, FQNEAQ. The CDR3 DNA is TGTGCCAGCAGCCCTTACGGGAATCAGCCCCAGCATTTT. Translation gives CASSPYGNQPQHF.

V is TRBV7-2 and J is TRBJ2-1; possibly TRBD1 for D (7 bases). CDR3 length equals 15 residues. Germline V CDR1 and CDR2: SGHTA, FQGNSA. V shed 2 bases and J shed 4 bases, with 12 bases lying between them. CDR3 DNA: TGTGCCAGCAGCTTACGGAGGGGGCAGTACAATGAGCAGTTCTTC. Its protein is CASSLRRGQYNEQFF.

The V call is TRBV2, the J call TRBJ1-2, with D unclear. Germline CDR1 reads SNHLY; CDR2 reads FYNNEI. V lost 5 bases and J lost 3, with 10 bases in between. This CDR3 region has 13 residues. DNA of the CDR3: TGTGCCAGCAGTAAAGACGTCTACTATGGCTACACCTTC. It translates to CASSKDVYYGYTF.

The CDR3 DNA is TGTGCCAGCAGCCAAGCGCCTCGAGAACTGTTTTTT. Protein: CASSQAPRELFF. The genes are TRBV4-2 and TRBJ1-4; no reliable D call. Germline V lookup: CDR1 LGHNA, CDR2 YNFKEQ. The length of the CDR3 is 12 residues. V lost 1 base to trimming and J lost 12 bases, with 9 bases between them.

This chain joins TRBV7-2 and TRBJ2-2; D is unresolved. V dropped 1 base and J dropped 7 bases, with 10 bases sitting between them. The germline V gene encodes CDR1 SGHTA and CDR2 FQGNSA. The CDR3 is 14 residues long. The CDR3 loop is CASSLVLSGGELFF. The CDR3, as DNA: TGTGCCAGCAGCTTAGTTCTCTCCGGCGGGGAGCTGTTTTTT.

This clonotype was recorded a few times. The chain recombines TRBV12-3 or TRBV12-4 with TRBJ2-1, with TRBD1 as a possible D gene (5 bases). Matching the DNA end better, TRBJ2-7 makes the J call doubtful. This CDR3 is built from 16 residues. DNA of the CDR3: TGTGCCAGCAGTTCCCGTTCACAAGGGGCTTACAATGAGCAGTACTTC. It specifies CASSSRSQGAYNEQYF.

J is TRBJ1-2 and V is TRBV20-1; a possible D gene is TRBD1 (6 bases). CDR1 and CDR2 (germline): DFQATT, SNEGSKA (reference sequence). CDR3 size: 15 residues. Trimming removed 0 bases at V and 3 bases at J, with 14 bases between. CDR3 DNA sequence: TGCAGTGCTAGAGATGACGGACAGTTCTACTATGGCTACACCTTC. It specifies CSARDDGQFYYGYTF.

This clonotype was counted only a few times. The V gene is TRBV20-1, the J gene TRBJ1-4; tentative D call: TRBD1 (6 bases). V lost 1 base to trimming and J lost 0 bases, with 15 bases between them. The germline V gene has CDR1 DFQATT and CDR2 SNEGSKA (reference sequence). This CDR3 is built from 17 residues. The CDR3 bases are TGCAGTGCTAGAGCGGTAGGGGGTTCCGCAACTAATGAAAAACTGTTTTTT. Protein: CSARAVGGSATNEKLFF.

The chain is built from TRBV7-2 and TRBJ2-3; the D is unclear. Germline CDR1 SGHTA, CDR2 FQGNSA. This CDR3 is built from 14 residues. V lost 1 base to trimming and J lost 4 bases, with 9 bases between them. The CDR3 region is CASSLGVSSDTQYF. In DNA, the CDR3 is TGTGCCAGCAGCTTAGGGGTCAGCTCAGATACGCAGTATTTT.

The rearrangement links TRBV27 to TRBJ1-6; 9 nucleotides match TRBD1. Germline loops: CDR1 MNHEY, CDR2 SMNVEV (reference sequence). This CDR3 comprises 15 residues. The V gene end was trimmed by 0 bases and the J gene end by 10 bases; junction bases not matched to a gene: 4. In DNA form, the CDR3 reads TGTGCCAGCAGTTTATCGAGGGACAGGGTGTCACCCCTCCACTTT. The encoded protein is CASSLSRDRVSPLHF.

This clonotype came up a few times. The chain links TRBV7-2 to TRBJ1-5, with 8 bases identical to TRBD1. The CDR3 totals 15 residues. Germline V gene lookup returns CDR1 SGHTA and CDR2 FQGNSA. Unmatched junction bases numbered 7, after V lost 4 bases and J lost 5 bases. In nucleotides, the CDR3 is TGTGCCAGCAGCTATCAACAGGGGGTTGATCAGCCCCAGCATTTT. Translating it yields CASSYQQGVDQPQHF.

CDR3 region: CSVLLLGRALSYEQYF. The CDR3, as DNA: TGCAGCGTTCTTCTCCTTGGACGAGCCCTAAGTTACGAGCAGTACTTC. The rearrangement joins TRBV29-1 to TRBJ2-1; no clear D gene. The J call may be mistaken, given a closer DNA end match to TRBJ2-7. CDR3 length: 16 amino acids. The germline V gene has CDR1 SQVTM and CDR2 ANQGSEA.

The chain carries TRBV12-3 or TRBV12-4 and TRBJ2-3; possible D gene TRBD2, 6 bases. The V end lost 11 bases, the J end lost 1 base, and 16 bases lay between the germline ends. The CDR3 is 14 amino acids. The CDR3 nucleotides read TGTGCCGCCGGGACTGGCGGGCGCACAGATACGCAGTATTTT. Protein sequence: CAAGTGGRTDTQYF.

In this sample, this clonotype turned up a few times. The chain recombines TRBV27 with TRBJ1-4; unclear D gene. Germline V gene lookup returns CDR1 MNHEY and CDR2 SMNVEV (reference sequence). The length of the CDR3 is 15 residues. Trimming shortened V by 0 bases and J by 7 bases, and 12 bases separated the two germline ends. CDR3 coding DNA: TGTGCCAGCAGTTTATCCCCCCTCACAAGTGAAAAACTGTTTTTT. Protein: CASSLSPLTSEKLFF.

Written as DNA, the CDR3 is TGTGCCAGCAGCCCCCGTCGGGCGGAAAGCTATGGCTACACCTTC. It codes for CASSPRRAESYGYTF. This chain connects TRBV7-2 to TRBJ1-2; D call uncertain. Germline CDR1 SGHTA, CDR2 FQGNSA. Trimming pared 5 bases from V and 4 bases from J, leaving 17 bases between. The CDR3 sequence is 15 residues long. Full variable domain (missing parts from reference TRBV7-2 and TRBJ1-2): GAGVSQSPSNKVTEKGKDVELRCDPISGHTALYWYRQSLGQGLEFLIYFQGNSAPDKSGLPSDRFSAERTGGSVSTLTIQRTQQEDSAVYLCASSPRRAESYGYTFGSGTRLTVV.

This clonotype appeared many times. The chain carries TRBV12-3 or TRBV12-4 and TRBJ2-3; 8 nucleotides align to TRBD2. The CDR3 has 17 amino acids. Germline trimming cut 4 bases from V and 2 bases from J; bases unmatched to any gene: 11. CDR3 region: CASSYRISGAITDTQYF. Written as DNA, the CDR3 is TGTGCCAGCAGTTACCGGATTAGCGGGGCGATCACAGATACGCAGTATTTT.

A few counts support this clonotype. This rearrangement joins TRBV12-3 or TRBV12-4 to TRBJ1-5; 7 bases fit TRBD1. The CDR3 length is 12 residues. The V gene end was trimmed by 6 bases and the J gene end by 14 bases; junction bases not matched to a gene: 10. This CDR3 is CASSSGRGGEHF. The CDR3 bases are TGTGCCAGCAGCTCCGGCAGGGGGGGGGAGCATTTT.

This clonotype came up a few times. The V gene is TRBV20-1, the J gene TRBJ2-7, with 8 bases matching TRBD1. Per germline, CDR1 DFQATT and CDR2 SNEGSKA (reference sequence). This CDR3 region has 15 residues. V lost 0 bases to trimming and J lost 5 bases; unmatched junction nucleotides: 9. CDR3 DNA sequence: TGCAGTGCTAGAGAGCTGACAGGGGCGGGGAACGAGCAGTACTTC. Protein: CSARELTGAGNEQYF.

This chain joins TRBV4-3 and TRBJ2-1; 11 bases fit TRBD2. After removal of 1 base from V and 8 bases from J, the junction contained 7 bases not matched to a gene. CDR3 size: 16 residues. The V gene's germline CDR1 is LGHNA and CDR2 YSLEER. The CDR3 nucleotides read TGCGCCAGCAGCCAAGTAAAACTAGCGGGAGTGTATGAGCAGTTCTTC. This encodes CASSQVKLAGVYEQFF.

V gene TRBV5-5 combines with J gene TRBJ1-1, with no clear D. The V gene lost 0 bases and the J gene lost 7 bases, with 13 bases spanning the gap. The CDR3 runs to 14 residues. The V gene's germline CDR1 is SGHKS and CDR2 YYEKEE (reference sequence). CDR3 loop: CASSLARRDSEAFF. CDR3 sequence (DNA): TGTGCCAGCAGCTTGGCTAGGAGGGATAGTGAAGCTTTCTTT.

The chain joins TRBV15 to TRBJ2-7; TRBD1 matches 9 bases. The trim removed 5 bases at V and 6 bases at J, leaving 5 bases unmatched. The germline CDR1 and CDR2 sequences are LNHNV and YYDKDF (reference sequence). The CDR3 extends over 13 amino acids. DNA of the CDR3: TGTGCCACCAGCGGGGGACAGGGTCCCGAGCAGTACTTC. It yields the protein CATSGGQGPEQYF.

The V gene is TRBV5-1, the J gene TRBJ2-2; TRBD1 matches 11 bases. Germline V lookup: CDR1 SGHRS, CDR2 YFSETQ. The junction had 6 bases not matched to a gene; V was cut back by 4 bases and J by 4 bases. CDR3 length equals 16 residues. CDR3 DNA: TGCGCCAGCAGCCTAGGACAGGGGGCGCGCACCGGGGAGCTGTTTTTT. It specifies CASSLGQGARTGELFF. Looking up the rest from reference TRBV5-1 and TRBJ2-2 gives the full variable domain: KAGVTQTPRYLIKTRGQQVTLSCSPISGHRSVSWYQQTPGQGLQFLFEYFSETQRNKGNFPGRFSGRQFSNSRSEMNVSTLELGDSALYLCASSLGQGARTGELFFGEGSRLTVL.

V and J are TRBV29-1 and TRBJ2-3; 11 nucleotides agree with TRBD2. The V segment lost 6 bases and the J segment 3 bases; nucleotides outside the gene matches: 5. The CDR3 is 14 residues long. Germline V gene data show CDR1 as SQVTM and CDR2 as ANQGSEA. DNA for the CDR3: TGCAGCGTATTAGCGGGGGGGCCGACAGATACGCAGTATTTT. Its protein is CSVLAGGPTDTQYF.

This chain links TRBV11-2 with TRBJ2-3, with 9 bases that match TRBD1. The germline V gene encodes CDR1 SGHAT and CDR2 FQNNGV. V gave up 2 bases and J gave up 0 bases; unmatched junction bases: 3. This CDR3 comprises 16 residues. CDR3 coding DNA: TGTGCCAGCAGCTTATTTGGGACAGGGAGCACAGATACGCAGTATTTT. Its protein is CASSLFGTGSTDTQYF. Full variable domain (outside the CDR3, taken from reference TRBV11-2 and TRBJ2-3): EAGVAQSPRYKIIEKRQSVAFWCNPISGHATLYWYQQILGQGPKLLIQFQNNGVVDDSQLPKDRFSAERLKGVDSTLKIQPAKLEDSAVYLCASSLFGTGSTDTQYFGPGTRLTVL.

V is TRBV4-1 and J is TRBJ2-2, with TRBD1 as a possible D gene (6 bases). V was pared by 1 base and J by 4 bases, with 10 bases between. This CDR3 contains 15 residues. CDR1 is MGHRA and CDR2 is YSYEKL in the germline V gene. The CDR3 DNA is TGCGCCAGCAGCCAAGCCCTAGGGGGCACCGGGGAGCTGTTTTTT. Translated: CASSQALGGTGELFF.

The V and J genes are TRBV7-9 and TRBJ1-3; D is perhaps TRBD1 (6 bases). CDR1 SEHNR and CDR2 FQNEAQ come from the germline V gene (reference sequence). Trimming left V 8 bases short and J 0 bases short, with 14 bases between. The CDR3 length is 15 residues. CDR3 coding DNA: TGTGCCAGCGCGATCAGGGGACCCTCTGGAAACACCATATATTTT. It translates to CASAIRGPSGNTIYF.

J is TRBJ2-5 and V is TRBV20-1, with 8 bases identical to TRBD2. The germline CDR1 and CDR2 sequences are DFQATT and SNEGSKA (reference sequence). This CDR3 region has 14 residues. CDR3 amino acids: CRPLPAGVGETQYF. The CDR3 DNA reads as TGCAGACCCCTTCCAGCGGGAGTTGGTGAGACCCAGTACTTC.

CDR3: CASISGAGRKNTEAFF. In DNA form, the CDR3 reads TGTGCCAGCATCTCTGGGGCAGGGCGGAAGAACACTGAAGCTTTCTTT. The chain employs TRBV27 and TRBJ1-1, with a tentative D call TRBD1 (5 bases). This CDR3 region has 16 residues. Germline CDR1 is MNHEY and CDR2 is SMNVEV (reference sequence). V lost 7 bases, J lost 1 base, and 19 bases lay in between.